The clone carrying this T cell receptor beta chain was observed a handful of times. CDR1 is SGDLS and CDR2 is YYNGEE in the germline V gene. The CDR3 length is 15 residues. Trimming at V came to 3 bases and at J to 4 bases, leaving 9 bases not matched to a gene. Authors' processing steps: Estimates of nucleated cell counts were drawn from the amplification of reference gene primers. Generated by immunoSEQ multiplex PCR, the TCRdb table keeps only in-frame clones and is missing some. V, J and clone size were drawn from that table, and D and trimming were deduced from the DNA. The sample shows 290,000 or so clones, more than 85% of them seen only once. This entry is derived from a study of blood T cell repertoires in COVID-19. Study as a whole: Material from acute and convalescent COVID-19 was sourced from the United States, Italy and Spain. The cDNA or gDNA used as material had been derived from T cells, B-cell-depleted T cells, or PBMCs.

The chain uses TRBV9 and TRBJ2-5; 7 nucleotides match TRBD1. Sequencing was done on a sample of peripheral blood. The source of this sequence is a man between 65 and 79 years old with acute or convalescent COVID-19. The CDR3 coding sequence is TGTGCCAGCAGCGAGGGTATAGGGGGCAGAGAGACCCAGTACTTC. Translating gives CASSEGIGGRETQYF. The whole variable domain, filled in from reference TRBV9 and TRBJ2-5, reads DSGVTQTPKHLITATGQRVTLRCSPRSGDLSVYWYQQSLDQGLQFLIQYYNGEERAKGNILERFSAQQFPDLHSELNLSSLELGDSALYFCASSEGIGGRETQYFGPGTRLLVL.